Included here is one T cell receptor beta chain sequence, with context. The CDR3 loop spans 12 amino acids. V was cut by 7 bases and J by 3 bases, with 9 bases left in between. The data originate from a study of control samples from healthy donors and cancer patients. Profiling relied on immunoSEQ multiplex PCR, and the TCRdb table lists in-frame clones only, not all of them. The sample carries some 80,000 clones, roughly 90% recorded once. The V call is TRBV12-3 or TRBV12-4, the J call TRBJ1-1; no clear D gene. This TCR derives from a woman aged 55-70 years with head and neck cancer. The specimen was PBMCs. The CDR3 sequence is CASTGDHTEAFF. CDR3 nucleotide sequence: TGTGCCAGCACCGGGGATCACACTGAAGCTTTCTTT.